This TCR beta chain was captured by sequencing in a study of T-cell reconstitution after alpha-beta-depleted transplantation in children. With 7 bases removed from V and 11 bases from J, the gap between germline ends came to 17 bases. Germline V gene data show CDR1 as SQVTM and CDR2 as ANQGSEA. The length of the CDR3 is 11 residues. Findings and caveats of the study: In patients about two months after transplant, alpha-beta T cells reportedly arose from several hundred expanded graft clones. Once a year had passed after transplant, T-cell counts and diversity came mostly from newly produced T cells.

This clonotype was seen a handful of times. The target antigen is unknown. This sample's TCRbeta library carried unique molecular identifier barcodes. MiXCR was run by TCRdb on the PCR reads, yielding one entry per CDR3 protein. The sample has over 450,000 distinct CDR3 sequences, roughly 10% seen once; the top ten hold just over 2%. Specimen: PBMCs, collected before TCRalphabeta/CD19-depleted stem cell transplant. The TCR originated in a child aged 2-15 years with inherited bone marrow failure, due to receive a stem cell transplant. The chain combines TRBV29-1 with TRBJ1-1; possibly TRBD1 for D (5 bases). CDR3 amino acids: CSAGDDVGAFF. CDR3 nucleotides: TGCAGCGCTGGGGACGACGTAGGGGCTTTCTTT. The complete variable domain, with remaining parts taken from reference TRBV29-1 and TRBJ1-1, reads SAVISQKPSRDICQRGTSLTIQCQVDSQVTMMFWYRQQPGQSLTLIATANQGSEATYESGFVIDKFPISRPNLTFSTLTVSNMSPEDSSIYLCSAGDDVGAFFGQGTRLTVV.